This T cell receptor (beta chain) comes out of a study of beta chain features in type 1 diabetes. Each donor gave one heparinised blood draw averaging roughly 120 mL. By way of CD45RO/CCR7/CD25/CD127/CD95/CD27, the CD4+ regulatory, stem cell-like memory, central memory and naive cells were sorted. The CDR3 contains 13 residues. V dropped 0 bases and J dropped 8 bases, with 10 bases sitting between them. Germline CDR1 and CDR2: SGDLS and YYNGEE. Study-level points and caveats: Naive, central memory and Treg TCRB repertoires seemed to resemble each other more closely in patients than they did in healthy donors.

The study reverse transcribed the entire isolated RNA, so it sequenced expressed TCRB transcripts. Naive, central memory and regulatory T cell samples yielded around 3.3 million reads on average. Assay used: immunoSEQ multiplex PCR; TCRdb lists only in-frame clones, some missing. This repertoire shows roughly 400,000 clones, about 14% found once; its top ten account for roughly 0.04%. Worth noting for this clone: The antigen remains undetermined.

The sequence derives from a young man in good health. Sequencing was done on a sample of naive CD4+ T cells from blood. This chain links TRBV9 with TRBJ2-3; no clear D. Written as DNA, the CDR3 is TGTGCCAGCAGCGTAGCCTCGGAAGGTACGCAGTATTTT. Translated: CASSVASEGTQYF. The full variable domain, rest sourced from reference TRBV9 and TRBJ2-3, is DSGVTQTPKHLITATGQRVTLRCSPRSGDLSVYWYQQSLDQGLQFLIQYYNGEERAKGNILERFSAQQFPDLHSELNLSSLELGDSALYFCASSVASEGTQYFGPGTRLTVL.